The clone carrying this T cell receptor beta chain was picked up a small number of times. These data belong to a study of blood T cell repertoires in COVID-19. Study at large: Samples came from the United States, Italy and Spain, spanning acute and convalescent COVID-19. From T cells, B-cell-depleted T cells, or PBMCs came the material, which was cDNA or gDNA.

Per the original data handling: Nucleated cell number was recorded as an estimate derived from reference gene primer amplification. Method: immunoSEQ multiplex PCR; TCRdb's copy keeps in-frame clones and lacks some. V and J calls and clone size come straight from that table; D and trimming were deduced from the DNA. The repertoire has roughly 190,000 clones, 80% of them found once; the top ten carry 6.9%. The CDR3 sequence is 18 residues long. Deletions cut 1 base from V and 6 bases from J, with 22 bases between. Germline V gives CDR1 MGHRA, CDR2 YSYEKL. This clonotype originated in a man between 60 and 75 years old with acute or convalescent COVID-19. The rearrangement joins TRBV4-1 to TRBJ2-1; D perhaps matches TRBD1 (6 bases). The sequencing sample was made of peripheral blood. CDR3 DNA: TGCGCCAGCAGCCAAGCGTCTCTCCGGACGGGACACGTCAATGAGCAGTTCTTC. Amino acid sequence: CASSQASLRTGHVNEQFF.